Below, one T cell receptor (beta chain) is given with its context. Its antigen is currently not known. No qualities accompany the bases; no much larger clone lies one base away. These data originate in a study of blood T cell repertoires in COVID-19 (dated by TCRdb to the early 2020s). Study-wide context: Samples from collaborators originated in the United States, Italy and Spain and spanned both the acute and convalescent phases of COVID-19. The material from the prospective study consisted of cDNA or gDNA derived from T cells, B-cell-depleted T cells, or PBMCs. A freely available public database, intended as a resource for researchers studying the immune response to SARS-CoV-2, is where the repertoires were released. Samples came from the ongoing ImmuneRACE study (first 160 participants) plus 1,254 subjects from 6 global collaborators. The dataset comprised deeply sampled blood TCRbeta repertoires from subjects exposed to, actively infected with, or recovered from COVID-19. Where available, HLA class I and class II types were obtained from metadata supplied by the sample provider rather than from assay-based typing. The sample metadata nearly always contained a de-identified subject ID, COVID-19 status, age in years and sex. Broad study findings and their caveats: The quantity of clinical and demographic metadata differed by source and by participant and was supplied without curation.

V and J lose 4 bases and 10 bases, and a span of 16 bases separates them. Taken from cysteine to phenylalanine, the CDR3 has 14 residues. Only the CDR3 DNA is retained, 42 bases long and in frame from the first base. The CDR1 and CDR2 encoded by the germline V gene are KGHDR and SFDVKD. The immunoSEQ Assay, a bias-controlled multiplex PCR, was used to amplify TCRbeta CDR3 regions from genomic DNA. The authors' pipeline ran thus. The number of nucleated cells in each sample was estimated from the amplification of reference gene primers within the assay. To quantify the absolute abundance of each unique TCRbeta CDR3 rearrangement, sequence reads were collapsed and filtered. For each sample, productive Simpson clonality was calculated by taking the square root of Simpson's diversity index across productive rearrangements. Drawn from immuneACCESS, this table holds only the in-frame rearrangements with V and J called that TCRdb kept. Clones are partly lost; checked studies trace under half to an unresolved V gene and leave the rest unexplained. The D gene and trimming were derived from the DNA, and the V and J assignments and clone size from that table. Across this sample there are about 210,000 clones, with roughly four fifths seen only once. The ten top clones hold roughly 12% of the sample.

Collaborating institutions collected whole blood in K2EDTA tubes following their own protocols. For TCRbeta analysis, collaborators shipped samples in one of three forms: frozen whole blood, isolated PBMCs, or DNA extracted from either of those sample types. The TCR was taken from a woman in her thirties or forties with acute or convalescent COVID-19. The sample taken for sequencing was peripheral blood. This chain joins TRBV24-1 to TRBJ2-1; no D gene is confidently identified. The sequenced DNA: TGTGCCACCAGTGACACAGTAAAGGTGTCGGAGCAGTTCTTC. This encodes CATSDTVKVSEQFF.